One sample yielded the 4 T cell receptor beta chains listed below, sequenced in a study of blood T cells in healthy people across ages. It was with a sample-barcoded 5' primer and a J-beta primer mix that a second PCR of roughly 7 to 12 cycles was run. TCRdb reprocessed the 5' RACE reads with MiXCR, giving one entry per CDR3 protein. The sample shows about 670,000 distinct CDR3 sequences, 40% to 45% of them seen only once. Sequenced: blood. The source is an elderly man in good health.

The V call is TRBV7-8, the J call TRBJ2-7, with D perhaps matching TRBD1 or TRBD2 (6 bases each). The CDR3 totals 14 residues. Germline V gene lookup returns CDR1 SGHVS and CDR2 FQNEAQ. Trimming shortened V by 8 bases and J by 5 bases, and 19 bases separated the two germline ends. CDR3: CASFGGGTTHEQYF. The CDR3 DNA follows: TGTGCCAGCTTCGGGGGCGGGACGACCCACGAGCAGTACTTC.

A word on this clonotype: A single base separates this from a much larger clone, so it may be a read error. The CDR3 reads CSVSETQGYEQFF. CDR3 DNA: TGCAGCGTGAGTGAGACACAGGGTTACGAGCAGTTCTTC. This rearrangement joins TRBV29-1 to TRBJ2-1, with a weak D call TRBD1 (6 bases). Deletions cut 6 bases from V and 10 bases from J, with 19 bases between. The germline CDR1 and CDR2 sequences are SQVTM and ANQGSEA. This CDR3 contains 13 residues.

The gene calls are TRBV29-1 and TRBJ1-1, with D maybe TRBD1 (6 bases). Between the trimmed V and J ends, which lost 7 bases and 8 bases, there was a span of 11 bases. CDR1 and CDR2 from the germline V gene are SQVTM and ANQGSEA. This CDR3 is 10 amino acids long. Here the CDR3 reads CSAQTGEAFF. In nucleotides, the CDR3 is TGCAGCGCACAAACAGGGGAAGCTTTCTTT.

Only a few counts were recorded for this clonotype. The V and J genes are TRBV9 and TRBJ2-7; tentative D call: TRBD2 (6 bases). The germline CDR1 and CDR2 sequences are SGDLS and YYNGEE. Between the trimmed V and J ends, which lost 3 bases and 4 bases, there was a span of 14 bases. The length of the CDR3 is 14 residues. The CDR3, as DNA: TGTGCCAGCAGCGCCCGTAGGGACTTTTACGAGCAGTACTTC. Its translation: CASSARRDFYEQYF.